Each of the 11 T cell receptor beta chains below was sequenced from the same sample in a study of cytomegalovirus exposure and HLA in healthy donors. The table came from immunoSEQ multiplex PCR; TCRdb's copy has only in-frame clones and leaves some out. Of a few hundred thousand clones detected, roughly 87% appear once; the ten largest clones hold 12%. Sequenced material: PBMCs. Receptor source: a man between 18 and 29 years old in good health and CMV-seropositive.

The chain links TRBV6-6 to TRBJ1-1; D is perhaps TRBD1 (5 bases). The V gene lost 7 bases and the J gene lost 9 bases, with 12 bases spanning the gap. Looked up from germline, CDR1 is MNHNY and CDR2 is SVGAGI (reference sequence). This CDR3 is built from 11 residues. The CDR3 DNA follows: TGTGCCAGCACGGACAATGTTAAAGCTTTCTTT. Translated, it gives CASTDNVKAFF.

The chain links TRBV7-2 to TRBJ2-3; 9 bases align to TRBD2. Germline V lookup: CDR1 SGHTA, CDR2 FQGNSA. The CDR3 runs to 15 residues. The ends lost 4 bases at V and 5 bases at J; junction bases unmatched: 7. CDR3 DNA sequence: TGTGCCAGCAGCTCTAGCGGGAATCGAGGAGATACGCAGTATTTT. Its protein is CASSSSGNRGDTQYF.

This sequence joins TRBV29-1 and TRBJ2-3; 12 nucleotides match TRBD2. CDR3 size: 14 residues. V trimming: 7 bases; J trimming: 5 bases; junction bases outside the gene matches: 7. The germline V gene encodes CDR1 SQVTM and CDR2 ANQGSEA. The CDR3 nucleotides read TGCAGCGCCGCGCTAGCGGGAGGGAGAGATACGCAGTATTTT. Its translation: CSAALAGGRDTQYF.

This chain links TRBV30 with TRBJ1-3; D is uncertain. CDR3 size: 11 residues. Germline lookup yields CDR1 GTSNPN and CDR2 SVGIG (reference sequence). Trimming pared 5 bases from V and 8 bases from J, leaving 10 bases between. Here the CDR3 reads CAWAEEDTIYF. The DNA of the CDR3 is TGTGCCTGGGCCGAAGAGGACACCATATATTTT.

The chain employs TRBV11-2 and TRBJ2-1; 9 nucleotides line up with TRBD2. V lost 2 bases and J lost 6; bases outside the gene matches: 2. The CDR3 has 14 amino acids. Germline assignment: CDR1 SGHAT and CDR2 FQNNGV. In DNA, the CDR3 is TGTGCCAGCAGCTTATCAGCGGGAGGCAATGAGCAGTTCTTC. Translated: CASSLSAGGNEQFF.

The table lists this clone with a count of one. The chain couples TRBV6-1 to TRBJ2-7; tentatively, D is TRBD1 or TRBD2 (5 bases each). The CDR3 covers 13 residues. Germline V gene lookup returns CDR1 MNHNS and CDR2 SASEGT. Between the trimmed V and J ends, which lost 6 bases and 2 bases, there was a span of 11 bases. The CDR3 DNA reads as TGTGCCAGCAGGACCGGGGCCCCCTACGAGCAGTACTTC. It codes for CASRTGAPYEQYF.

This sequence joins TRBV19 and TRBJ2-1; D possibly corresponds to TRBD1 (5 bases). The CDR3 has 14 amino acids. V lost 4 bases to trimming and J lost 12 bases, with 19 bases between them. Germline V gene data show CDR1 as LNHDA and CDR2 as SQIVND (reference sequence). CDR3 sequence: CASSTRQPTMTQFF. DNA for the CDR3: TGTGCCAGTAGTACTCGACAGCCTACAATGACGCAGTTCTTC.

About this clone itself: Other DNA sequences in the sample encode the same CDR3. The V call is TRBV28, the J call TRBJ2-7; D remains unclear. CDR3 length equals 10 residues. CDR1 is MDHEN and CDR2 is SYDVKM in the germline V gene. The germline V and J ends were trimmed by 6 bases and 4 bases, with 4 bases remaining between them. The CDR3 sequence: CASSRYEQYF. As DNA, the CDR3 is TGTGCCAGCAGCAGATACGAGCAGTACTTC. Full variable domain (rest looked up from reference TRBV28 and TRBJ2-7): DVKVTQSSRYLVKRTGEKVFLECVQDMDHENMFWYRQDPGLGLRLIYFSYDVKMKEKGDIPEGYSVSREKKERFSLILESASTNQTSMYLCASSRYEQYFGPGTRLTVT.

For the CDR3, the DNA is TGTGCCAGCAGCGAGATGGGACTAGCCAAAAACATTCAGTACTTC. Translating it yields CASSEMGLAKNIQYF. V is TRBV5-6 and J is TRBJ2-4, with a weak D call TRBD2 (6 bases). The germline V and J ends were trimmed by 4 bases and 0 bases, with 11 bases remaining between them. CDR3 length: 15 residues. Germline-derived CDR1 and CDR2 are SGHDT and YYEEEE.

This rearrangement joins TRBV29-1 to TRBJ2-2, with no clear D. The CDR3 extends over 12 amino acids. Germline V gives CDR1 SQVTM, CDR2 ANQGSEA. V was pared by 4 bases and J by 5 bases, with 8 bases between. Here the CDR3 DNA reads TGCAGCGTTGCAGGAACGACCGGGGAGCTGTTTTTT. It codes for CSVAGTTGELFF.

This chain connects TRBV11-2 to TRBJ2-5; D possibly uses TRBD1 or TRBD2 (5 bases each). The V and J ends lost 1 base and 3 bases respectively, with 15 bases between them. The germline gives CDR1 SGHAT, CDR2 FQNNGV. CDR3 length: 16 residues. The CDR3 region is CASSLVPIGTEETQYF. The CDR3 DNA reads TGTGCCAGCAGCTTAGTTCCCATAGGGACGGAAGAGACCCAGTACTTC.